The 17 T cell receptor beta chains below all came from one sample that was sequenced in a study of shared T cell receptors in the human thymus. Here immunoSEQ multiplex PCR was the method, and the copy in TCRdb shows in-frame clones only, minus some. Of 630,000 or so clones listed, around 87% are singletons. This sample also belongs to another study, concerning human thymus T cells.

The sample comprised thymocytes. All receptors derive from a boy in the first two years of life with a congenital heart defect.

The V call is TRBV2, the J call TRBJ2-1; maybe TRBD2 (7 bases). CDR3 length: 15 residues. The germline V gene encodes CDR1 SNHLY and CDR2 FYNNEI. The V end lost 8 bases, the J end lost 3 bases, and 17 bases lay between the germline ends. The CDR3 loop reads CASAGTGGVYNEQFF. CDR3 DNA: TGTGCCAGCGCGGGGACGGGGGGCGTCTACAATGAGCAGTTCTTC.

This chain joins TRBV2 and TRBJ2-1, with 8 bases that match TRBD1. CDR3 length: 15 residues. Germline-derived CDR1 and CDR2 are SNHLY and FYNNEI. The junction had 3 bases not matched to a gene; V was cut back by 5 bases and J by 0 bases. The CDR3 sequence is CASSTDRASYNEQFF. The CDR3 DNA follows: TGTGCCAGCAGTACGGACAGGGCCTCCTACAATGAGCAGTTCTTC.

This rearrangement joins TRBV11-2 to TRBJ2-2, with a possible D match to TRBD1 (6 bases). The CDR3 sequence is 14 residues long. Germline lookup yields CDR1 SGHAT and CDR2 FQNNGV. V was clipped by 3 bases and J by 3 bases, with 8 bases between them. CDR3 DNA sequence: TGTGCCAGCAGCTTCTCAGGGGACACCGGGGAGCTGTTTTTT. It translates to CASSFSGDTGELFF. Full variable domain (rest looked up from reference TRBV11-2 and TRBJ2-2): EAGVAQSPRYKIIEKRQSVAFWCNPISGHATLYWYQQILGQGPKLLIQFQNNGVVDDSQLPKDRFSAERLKGVDSTLKIQPAKLEDSAVYLCASSFSGDTGELFFGEGSRLTVL.

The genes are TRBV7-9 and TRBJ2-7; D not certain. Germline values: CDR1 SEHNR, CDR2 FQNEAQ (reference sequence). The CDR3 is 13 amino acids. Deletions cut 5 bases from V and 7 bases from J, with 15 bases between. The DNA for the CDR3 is TGTGCCAGCAGCGCGCAAGTATCCTCGGAGCAGTACTTC. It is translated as CASSAQVSSEQYF.

Here the CDR3 DNA reads TGTGCCTGGAGTGTACGGGGGAGCTACAATGAGCAGTTCTTC. Amino acid sequence: CAWSVRGSYNEQFF. The rearrangement links TRBV30 to TRBJ2-1; possible D gene TRBD2, 6 bases. The CDR3 sequence is 14 residues long. Germline V gene lookup returns CDR1 GTSNPN and CDR2 SVGIG (reference sequence). The V and J ends lost 0 bases and 3 bases respectively, with 9 bases between them.

CDR3 in DNA: TGTGCCAGCAGCGTAGTTCCAGGCCCCCCCCGGTCTGGGGCCAACGTCCTGACTTTC. Protein sequence: CASSVVPGPPRSGANVLTF. The V and J genes are TRBV9 and TRBJ2-6; no clear D. This CDR3 region has 19 residues. V lost 0 bases and J 1 base, leaving 17 bases between the germline ends. Germline assignment: CDR1 SGDLS and CDR2 YYNGEE.

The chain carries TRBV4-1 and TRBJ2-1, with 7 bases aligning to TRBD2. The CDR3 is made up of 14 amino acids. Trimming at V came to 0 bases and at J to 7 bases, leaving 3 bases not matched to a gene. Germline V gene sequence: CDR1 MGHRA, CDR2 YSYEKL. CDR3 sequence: CASSQEGSGNEQFF. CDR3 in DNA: TGCGCCAGCAGCCAAGAGGGTAGCGGGAATGAGCAGTTCTTC.

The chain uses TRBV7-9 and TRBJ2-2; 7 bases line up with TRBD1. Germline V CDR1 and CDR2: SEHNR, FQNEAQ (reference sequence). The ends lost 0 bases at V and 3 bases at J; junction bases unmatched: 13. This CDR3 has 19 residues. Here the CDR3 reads CASSLAEFFPGTDTGELFF. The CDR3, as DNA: TGTGCCAGCAGCTTAGCGGAGTTTTTTCCCGGGACAGACACCGGGGAGCTGTTTTTT.

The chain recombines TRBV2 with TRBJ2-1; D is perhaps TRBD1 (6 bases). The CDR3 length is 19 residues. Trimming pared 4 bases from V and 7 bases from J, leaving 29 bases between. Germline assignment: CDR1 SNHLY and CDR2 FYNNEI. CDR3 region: CASSARRGLGKGEYNEQFF. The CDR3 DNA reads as TGTGCCAGCAGTGCCCGCCGGGGTTTGGGAAAGGGGGAATATAATGAGCAGTTCTTC.

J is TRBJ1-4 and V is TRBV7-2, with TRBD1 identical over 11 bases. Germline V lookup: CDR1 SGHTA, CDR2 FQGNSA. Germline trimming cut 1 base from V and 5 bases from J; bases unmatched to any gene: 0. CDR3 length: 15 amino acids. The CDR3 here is CASSLGDRGNEKLFF. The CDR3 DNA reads TGTGCCAGCAGCTTAGGGGACAGGGGGAATGAAAAACTGTTTTTT.

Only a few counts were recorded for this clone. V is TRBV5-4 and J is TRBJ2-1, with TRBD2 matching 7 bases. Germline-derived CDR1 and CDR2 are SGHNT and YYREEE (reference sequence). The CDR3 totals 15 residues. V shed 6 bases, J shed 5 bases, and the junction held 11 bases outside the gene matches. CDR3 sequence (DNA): TGTGCCAGCACCCGGGGGGTGGGGTCGAACAATGAGCAGTTCTTC. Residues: CASTRGVGSNNEQFF.

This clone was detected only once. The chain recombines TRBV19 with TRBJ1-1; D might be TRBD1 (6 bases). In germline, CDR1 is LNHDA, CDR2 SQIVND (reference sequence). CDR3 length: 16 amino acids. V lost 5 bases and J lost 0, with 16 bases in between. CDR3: CASSRRQEKMNTEAFF. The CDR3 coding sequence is TGTGCCAGTAGTCGACGACAGGAGAAGATGAACACTGAAGCTTTCTTT. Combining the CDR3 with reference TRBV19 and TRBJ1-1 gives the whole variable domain DGGITQSPKYLFRKEGQNVTLSCEQNLNHDAMYWYRQDPGQGLRLIYYSQIVNDFQKGDIAEGYSVSREKKESFPLTVTSAQKNPTAFYLCASSRRQEKMNTEAFFGQGTRLTVV.

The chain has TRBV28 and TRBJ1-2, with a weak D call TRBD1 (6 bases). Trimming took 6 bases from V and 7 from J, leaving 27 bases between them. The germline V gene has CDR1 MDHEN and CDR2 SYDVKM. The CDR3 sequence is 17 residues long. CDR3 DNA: TGTGCCAGCAGACCCGACCGGACAGTAAGAAGGTTCACTGGCTACACCTTC. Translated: CASRPDRTVRRFTGYTF.

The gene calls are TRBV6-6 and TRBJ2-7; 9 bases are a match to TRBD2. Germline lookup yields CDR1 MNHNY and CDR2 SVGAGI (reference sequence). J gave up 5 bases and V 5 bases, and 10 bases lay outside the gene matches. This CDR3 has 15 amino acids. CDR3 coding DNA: TGTGCCAGCAGTCTTTATAGCGGGAGAAGGGACGAGCAGTACTTC. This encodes CASSLYSGRRDEQYF.

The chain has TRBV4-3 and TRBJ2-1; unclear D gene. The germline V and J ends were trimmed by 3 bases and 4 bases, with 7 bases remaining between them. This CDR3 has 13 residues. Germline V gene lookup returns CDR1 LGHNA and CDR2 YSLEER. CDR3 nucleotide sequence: TGCGCCAGCAGCCAGGCAGAATACAATGAGCAGTTCTTC. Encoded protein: CASSQAEYNEQFF.

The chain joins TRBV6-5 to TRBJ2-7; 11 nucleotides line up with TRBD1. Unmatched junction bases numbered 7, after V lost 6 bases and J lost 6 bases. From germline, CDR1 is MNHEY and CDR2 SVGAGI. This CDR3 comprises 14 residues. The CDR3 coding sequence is TGTGCCAGCAGACCGGACAGGGGGCGCGGCGAGCAGTACTTC. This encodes CASRPDRGRGEQYF.

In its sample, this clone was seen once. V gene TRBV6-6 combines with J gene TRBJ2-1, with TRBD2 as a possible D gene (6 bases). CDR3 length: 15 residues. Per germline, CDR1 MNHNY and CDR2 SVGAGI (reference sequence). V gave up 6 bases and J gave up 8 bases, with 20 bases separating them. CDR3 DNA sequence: TGTGCCAGCAGCCCCGGTGGAGGGAATTCATATGAGCAGTTCTTC. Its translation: CASSPGGGNSYEQFF.